This T cell receptor (beta chain) derives from a study of T cells in Graves' hyperthyroidism and ophthalmopathy. The wider study: Peripheral blood was acquired at first diagnosis, ahead of any therapy whatsoever.

Germline V CDR1 and CDR2: SGHRS, YFSETQ. The CDR3 is 16 amino acids. After removal of 4 bases from V and 0 bases from J, the junction contained 9 bases not matched to a gene. The source material, RNA transcripts, was used to amplify TCR beta CDR3 regions. A first-round RT-PCR of the TCR CDR3 used the HTBI primer set. MiXCR was run by TCRdb on the multiplex PCR reads, yielding one entry per CDR3 protein. The table records hundreds of thousands of distinct CDR3 sequences, less than 25% of them present only once. This clonotype was found many times. Sequenced: blood. The chain has TRBV5-1 and TRBJ1-1, with 7 bases aligning to TRBD1. The TCR comes from a man aged 25-40 years with Graves' ophthalmopathy. The CDR3 DNA reads TGCGCCAGCAGCAGAGGTCCCGGGACAGTGAACACTGAAGCTTTCTTT. It codes for CASSRGPGTVNTEAFF.